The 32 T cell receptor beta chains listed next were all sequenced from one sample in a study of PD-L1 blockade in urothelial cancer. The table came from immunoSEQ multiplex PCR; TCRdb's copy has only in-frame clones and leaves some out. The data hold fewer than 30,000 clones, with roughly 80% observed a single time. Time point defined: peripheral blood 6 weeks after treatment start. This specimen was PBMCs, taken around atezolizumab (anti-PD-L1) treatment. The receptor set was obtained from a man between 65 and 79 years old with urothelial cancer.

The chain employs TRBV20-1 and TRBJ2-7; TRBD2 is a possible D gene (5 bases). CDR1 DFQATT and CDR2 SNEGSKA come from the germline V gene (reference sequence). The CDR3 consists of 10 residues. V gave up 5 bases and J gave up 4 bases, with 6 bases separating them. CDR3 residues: CSAGSYEQYF. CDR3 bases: TGCAGTGCTGGGAGTTACGAGCAGTACTTC.

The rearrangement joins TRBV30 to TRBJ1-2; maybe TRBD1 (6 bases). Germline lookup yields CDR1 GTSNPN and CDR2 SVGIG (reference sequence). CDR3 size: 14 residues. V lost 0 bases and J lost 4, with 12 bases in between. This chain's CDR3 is CAWSVRDRFYGYTF. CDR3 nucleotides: TGTGCCTGGAGTGTACGTGACAGGTTCTATGGCTACACCTTC.

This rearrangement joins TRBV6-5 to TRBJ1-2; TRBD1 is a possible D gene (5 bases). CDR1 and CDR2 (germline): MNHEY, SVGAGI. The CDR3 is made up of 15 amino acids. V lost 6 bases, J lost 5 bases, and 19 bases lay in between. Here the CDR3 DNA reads TGTGCCAGCAGGAAATTGGAGGGGTGGTTGTATGGCTACACCTTC. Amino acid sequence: CASRKLEGWLYGYTF.

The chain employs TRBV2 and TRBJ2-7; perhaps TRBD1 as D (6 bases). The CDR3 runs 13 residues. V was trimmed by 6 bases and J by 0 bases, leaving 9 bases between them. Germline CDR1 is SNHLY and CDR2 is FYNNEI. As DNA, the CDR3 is TGTGCCAGCAGATGGACAGTCTCCTACGAGCAGTACTTC. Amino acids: CASRWTVSYEQYF.

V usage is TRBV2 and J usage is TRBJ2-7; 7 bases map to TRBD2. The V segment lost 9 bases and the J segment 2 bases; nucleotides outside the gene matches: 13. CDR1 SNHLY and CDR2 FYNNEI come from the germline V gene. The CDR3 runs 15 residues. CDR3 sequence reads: CASPVSRGSTYEQYF. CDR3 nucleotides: TGTGCCAGTCCGGTCTCCCGCGGGAGCACCTACGAGCAGTACTTC.

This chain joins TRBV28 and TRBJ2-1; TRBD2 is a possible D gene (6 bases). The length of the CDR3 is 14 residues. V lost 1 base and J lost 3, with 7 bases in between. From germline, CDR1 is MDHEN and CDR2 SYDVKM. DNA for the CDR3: TGTGCCAGCAGTTTATCGGGAGTCTACAATGAGCAGTTCTTC. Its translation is CASSLSGVYNEQFF.

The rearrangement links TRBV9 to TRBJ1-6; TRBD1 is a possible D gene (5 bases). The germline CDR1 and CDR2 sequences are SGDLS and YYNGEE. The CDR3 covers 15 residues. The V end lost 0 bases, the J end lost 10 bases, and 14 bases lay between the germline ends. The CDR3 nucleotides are TGTGCCAGCAGCGTAGAGGGGTCGGGCGGATCACCCCTCCACTTT. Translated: CASSVEGSGGSPLHF.

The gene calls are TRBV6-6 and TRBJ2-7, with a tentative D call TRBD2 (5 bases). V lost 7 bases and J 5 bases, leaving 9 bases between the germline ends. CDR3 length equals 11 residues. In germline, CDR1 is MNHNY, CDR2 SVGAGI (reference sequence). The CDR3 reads CASTRENEQYF. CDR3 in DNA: TGTGCCAGCACGAGGGAGAACGAGCAGTACTTC.

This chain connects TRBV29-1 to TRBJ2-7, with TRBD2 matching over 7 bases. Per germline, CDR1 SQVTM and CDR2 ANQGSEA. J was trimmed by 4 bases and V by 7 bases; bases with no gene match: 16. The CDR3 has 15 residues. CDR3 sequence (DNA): TGCAGCGCTTCGGGGAGGGCGGGAAAGACTTACGAGCAGTACTTC. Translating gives CSASGRAGKTYEQYF.

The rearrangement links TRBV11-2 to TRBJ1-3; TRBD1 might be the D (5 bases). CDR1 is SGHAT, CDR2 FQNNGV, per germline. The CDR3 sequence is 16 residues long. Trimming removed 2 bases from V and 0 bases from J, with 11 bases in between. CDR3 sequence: CASSLNGAISGNTIYF. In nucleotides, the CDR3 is TGTGCCAGCAGCTTAAATGGGGCTATCTCTGGAAACACCATATATTTT.

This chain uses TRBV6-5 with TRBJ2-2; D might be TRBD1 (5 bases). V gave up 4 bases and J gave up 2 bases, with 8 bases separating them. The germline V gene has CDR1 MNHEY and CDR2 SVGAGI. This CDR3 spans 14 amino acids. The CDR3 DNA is TGTGCCAGCAGTTCCGACAGAAACACCGGGGAGCTGTTTTTT. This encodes CASSSDRNTGELFF.

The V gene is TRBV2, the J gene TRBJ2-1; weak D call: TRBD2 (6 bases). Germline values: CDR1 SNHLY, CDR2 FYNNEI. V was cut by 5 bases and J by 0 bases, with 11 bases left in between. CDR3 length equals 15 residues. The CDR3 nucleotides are TGTGCCAGCAGTCGGGACTCCTACTCCTACAATGAGCAGTTCTTC. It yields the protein CASSRDSYSYNEQFF.

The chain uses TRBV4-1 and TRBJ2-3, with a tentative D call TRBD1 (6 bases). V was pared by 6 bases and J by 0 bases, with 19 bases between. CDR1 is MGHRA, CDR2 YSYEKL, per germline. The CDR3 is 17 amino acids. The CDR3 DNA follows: TGCGCCAGCAGTTGGCCACCGGGACAACCAAGCACAGATACGCAGTATTTT. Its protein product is CASSWPPGQPSTDTQYF.

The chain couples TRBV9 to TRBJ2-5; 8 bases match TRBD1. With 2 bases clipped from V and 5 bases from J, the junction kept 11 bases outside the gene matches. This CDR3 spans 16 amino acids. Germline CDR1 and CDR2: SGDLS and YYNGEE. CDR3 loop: CASSVSSDRAWETQYF. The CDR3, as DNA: TGTGCCAGCAGCGTGAGTTCGGACAGGGCATGGGAGACCCAGTACTTC.

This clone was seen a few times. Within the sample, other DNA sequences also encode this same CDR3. The CDR3 protein is CASSPTSGGETQYF. The CDR3 DNA is TGTGCCAGCAGCCCGACTAGCGGGGGCGAGACCCAGTACTTC. This sequence joins TRBV6-4 and TRBJ2-5, with 12 bases that match TRBD2. Trimming removed 6 bases from V and 5 bases from J; junction bases left unmatched: 4. The CDR3 loop spans 14 amino acids. CDR1 is MRHNA and CDR2 is SNTAGT in the germline V gene.

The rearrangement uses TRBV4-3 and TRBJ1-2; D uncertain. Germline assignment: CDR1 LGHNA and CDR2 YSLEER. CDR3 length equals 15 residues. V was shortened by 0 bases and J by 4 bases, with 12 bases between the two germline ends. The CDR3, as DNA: TGCGCCAGCAGCCAAGATGGAAGAGGGCTCTATGGCTACACCTTC. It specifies CASSQDGRGLYGYTF.

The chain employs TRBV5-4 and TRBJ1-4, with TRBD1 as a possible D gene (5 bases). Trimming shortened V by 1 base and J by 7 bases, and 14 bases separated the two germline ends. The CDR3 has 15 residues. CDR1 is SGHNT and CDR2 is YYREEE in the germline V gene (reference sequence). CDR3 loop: CASSLNQGSAEKLFF. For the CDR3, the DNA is TGTGCCAGCAGCTTGAATCAGGGTTCGGCTGAAAAACTGTTTTTT. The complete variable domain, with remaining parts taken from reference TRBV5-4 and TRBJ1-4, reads ETGVTQSPTHLIKTRGQQVTLRCSSQSGHNTVSWYQQALGQGPQFIFQYYREEENGRGNFPPRFSGLQFPNYSSELNVNALELDDSALYLCASSLNQGSAEKLFFGSGTQLSVL.

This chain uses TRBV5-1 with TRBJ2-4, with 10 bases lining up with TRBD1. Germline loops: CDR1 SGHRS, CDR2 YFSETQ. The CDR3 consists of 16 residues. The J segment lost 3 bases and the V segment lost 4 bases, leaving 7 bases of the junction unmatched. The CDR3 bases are TGCGCCAGCAGCATGGGGACAGGGGATGTCAAAAACATTCAGTACTTC. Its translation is CASSMGTGDVKNIQYF.

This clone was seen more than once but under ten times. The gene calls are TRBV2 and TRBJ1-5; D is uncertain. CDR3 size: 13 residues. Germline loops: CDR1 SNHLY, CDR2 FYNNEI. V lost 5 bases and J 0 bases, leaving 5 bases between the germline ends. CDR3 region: CASSLSSNQPQHF. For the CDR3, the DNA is TGTGCCAGCAGTCTCAGTAGCAATCAGCCCCAGCATTTT.

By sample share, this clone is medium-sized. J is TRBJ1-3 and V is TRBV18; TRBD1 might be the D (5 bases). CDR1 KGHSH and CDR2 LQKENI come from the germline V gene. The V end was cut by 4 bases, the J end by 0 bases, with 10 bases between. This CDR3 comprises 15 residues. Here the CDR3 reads CASSRGDHSGNTIYF. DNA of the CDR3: TGTGCCAGCTCACGGGGCGACCACTCTGGAAACACCATATATTTT.

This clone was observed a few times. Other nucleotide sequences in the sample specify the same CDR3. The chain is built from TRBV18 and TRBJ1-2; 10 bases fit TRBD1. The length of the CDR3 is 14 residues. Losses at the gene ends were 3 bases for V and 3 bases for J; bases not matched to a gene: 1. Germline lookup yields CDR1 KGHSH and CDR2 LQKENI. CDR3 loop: CASSPGQGDYGYTF. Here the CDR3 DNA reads TGTGCCAGCTCACCTGGACAGGGGGACTATGGCTACACCTTC. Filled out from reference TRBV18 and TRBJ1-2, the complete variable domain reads NAGVMQNPRHLVRRRGQEARLRCSPMKGHSHVYWYRQLPEEGLKFMVYLQKENIIDESGMPKERFSAEFPKEGPSILRIQQVVRGDSAAYFCASSPGQGDYGYTFGSGTRLTVV.

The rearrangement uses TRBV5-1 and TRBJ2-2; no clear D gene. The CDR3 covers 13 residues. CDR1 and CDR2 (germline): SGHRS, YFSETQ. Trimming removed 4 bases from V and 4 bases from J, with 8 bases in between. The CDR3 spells CASSPRGTGELFF. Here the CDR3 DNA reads TGCGCCAGCAGCCCTAGAGGCACCGGGGAGCTGTTTTTT.

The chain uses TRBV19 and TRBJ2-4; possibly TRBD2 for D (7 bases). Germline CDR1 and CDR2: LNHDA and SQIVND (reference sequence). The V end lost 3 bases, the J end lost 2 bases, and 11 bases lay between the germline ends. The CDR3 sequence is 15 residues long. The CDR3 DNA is TGTGCCAGTAGTATCGACGGGGGGCCCAAAAACATTCAGTACTTC. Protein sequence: CASSIDGGPKNIQYF.

The CDR3 protein is CASSLQGQFNEKLFF. The CDR3 bases are TGCGCCAGCAGCTTGCAGGGACAGTTTAATGAAAAACTGTTTTTT. The chain has TRBV5-1 and TRBJ1-4; 7 bases fit TRBD1. V shed 1 base, J shed 4 bases, and the junction held 4 bases outside the gene matches. Germline V gives CDR1 SGHRS, CDR2 YFSETQ. The length of the CDR3 is 15 residues.

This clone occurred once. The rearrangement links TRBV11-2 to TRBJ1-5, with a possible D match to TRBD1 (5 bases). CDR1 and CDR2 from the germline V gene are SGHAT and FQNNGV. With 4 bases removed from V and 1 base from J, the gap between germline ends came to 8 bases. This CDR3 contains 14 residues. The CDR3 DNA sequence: TGTGCCAGCAGCTGGGGGGAGAGCAATCAGCCCCAGCATTTT. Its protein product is CASSWGESNQPQHF.

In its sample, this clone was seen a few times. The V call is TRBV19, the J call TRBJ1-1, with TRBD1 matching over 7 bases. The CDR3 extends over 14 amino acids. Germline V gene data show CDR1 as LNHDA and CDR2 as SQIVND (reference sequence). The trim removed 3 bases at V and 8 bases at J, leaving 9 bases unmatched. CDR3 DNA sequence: TGTGCCAGTAGTATTATTAATTGGGGACAGGAAGCTTTCTTT. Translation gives CASSIINWGQEAFF.

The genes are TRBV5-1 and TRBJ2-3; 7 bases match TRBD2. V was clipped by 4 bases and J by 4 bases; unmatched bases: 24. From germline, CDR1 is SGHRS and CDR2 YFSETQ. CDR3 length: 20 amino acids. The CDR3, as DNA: TGCGCCAGCAGCCTACACCTTACTAGCGCAAAGCTTGTAGCACCAGATACGCAGTATTTT. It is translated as CASSLHLTSAKLVAPDTQYF.

The CDR3 nucleotides are TGTGCCAGCAGTCCTATACAGGGTCGAGGGGGCTACACCTTC. This gives the protein CASSPIQGRGGYTF. The chain links TRBV2 to TRBJ1-2, with D possibly TRBD1 on 6 matching bases. Trimming cost V 5 bases and J 8 bases, with 18 bases left between them. In germline, CDR1 is SNHLY, CDR2 FYNNEI. The CDR3 length is 14 residues.

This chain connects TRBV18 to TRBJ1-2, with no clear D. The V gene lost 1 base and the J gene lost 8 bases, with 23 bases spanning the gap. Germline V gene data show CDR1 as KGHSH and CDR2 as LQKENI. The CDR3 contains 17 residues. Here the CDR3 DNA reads TGTGCCAGCTCACCACTCCCCTCGATGCGGGCCGTCGGGGGCTACACCTTC. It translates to CASSPLPSMRAVGGYTF.

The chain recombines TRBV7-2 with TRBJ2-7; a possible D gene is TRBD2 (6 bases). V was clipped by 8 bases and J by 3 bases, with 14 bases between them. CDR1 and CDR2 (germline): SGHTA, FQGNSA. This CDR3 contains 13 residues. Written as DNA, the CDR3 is TGTGCCAGCGGACCCCTAGCGAACTACGAGCAGTACTTC. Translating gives CASGPLANYEQYF.

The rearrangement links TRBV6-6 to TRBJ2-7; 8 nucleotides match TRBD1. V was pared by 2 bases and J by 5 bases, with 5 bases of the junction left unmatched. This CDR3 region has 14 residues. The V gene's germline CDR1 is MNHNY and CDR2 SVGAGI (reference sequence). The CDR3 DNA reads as TGTGCCAGCAGTTACGGGACAGGTCTCGACGAGCAGTACTTC. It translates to CASSYGTGLDEQYF.

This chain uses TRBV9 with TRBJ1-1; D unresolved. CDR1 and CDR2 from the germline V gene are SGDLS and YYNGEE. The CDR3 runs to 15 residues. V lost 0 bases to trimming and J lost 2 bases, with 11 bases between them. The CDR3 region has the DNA TGTGCCAGCAGCGTAGCTCCCAACCTAAACACTGAAGCTTTCTTT. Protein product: CASSVAPNLNTEAFF.